Shown below are 23 T cell receptor beta chains from a single sample sequenced in a study of cytomegalovirus exposure and HLA in healthy donors. 60 Vbeta and 13 Jbeta primers were used in PCR. This table comes from immunoSEQ multiplex PCR, and its TCRdb copy is limited to in-frame clones, with some not included. The sample holds about 36,000 clones, roughly three quarters seen once. The sequencing input was PBMCs. Receptors were obtained from a man under 40 in good health and CMV-seronegative.

The chain uses TRBV6-5 and TRBJ2-7, with 8 bases that match TRBD1. CDR1 is MNHEY and CDR2 is SVGAGI in the germline V gene. V trimming: 6 bases; J trimming: 6 bases; junction bases outside the gene matches: 13. This CDR3 contains 15 residues. CDR3: CASSSLLPRGPEQYF. The CDR3 nucleotides are TGTGCCAGCAGCTCTCTACTCCCCAGGGGGCCCGAGCAGTACTTC.

This clone was seen a handful of times. The junction and the germline gene differ at one end; a read error may be behind it. V usage is TRBV7-7 and J usage is TRBJ2-1, with TRBD2 matching 10 bases. Per the germline V gene, CDR1 is SSHAT and CDR2 is FNYEAQ (reference sequence). The CDR3 is 12 residues long. CDR3 residues: CASSLAGGEQFF. The CDR3 bases are TGTGCTAGCAGCTTAGCGGGGGGTGAGCAGTTCTTC.

The chain employs TRBV6-5 and TRBJ2-1, with a weak D call TRBD1 (5 bases). V shed 0 bases and J shed 7 bases, with 10 bases lying between them. This CDR3 has 14 residues. Germline lookup yields CDR1 MNHEY and CDR2 SVGAGI. The CDR3 sequence is CASSYSITGNEQFF. CDR3 bases: TGTGCCAGCAGTTACTCGATTACAGGAAATGAGCAGTTCTTC.

This sequence joins TRBV4-3 and TRBJ1-5; a weak D match, TRBD1 (5 bases). V lost 1 base and J 4 bases, leaving 11 bases between the germline ends. This CDR3 spans 15 amino acids. Germline CDR1 and CDR2: LGHNA and YSLEER. This chain's CDR3 is CASSQGSSGNQPQHF. DNA of the CDR3: TGCGCCAGCAGCCAAGGGTCGTCAGGGAATCAGCCCCAGCATTTT.

The chain uses TRBV4-3 and TRBJ1-2, with 7 bases fitting TRBD1. The CDR3 has 16 amino acids. V lost 1 base, J lost 6 bases, and 11 bases stayed unmatched. Per the germline V gene, CDR1 is LGHNA and CDR2 is YSLEER. CDR3 amino acids: CASSQVAPGGSNGYTF. The CDR3 bases are TGCGCCAGCAGCCAAGTTGCTCCAGGGGGGTCGAATGGCTACACCTTC.

The J gene is TRBJ2-5, the V gene TRBV6-5; D may be TRBD2 (6 bases). CDR3 size: 15 residues. The germline V gene has CDR1 MNHEY and CDR2 SVGAGI. V lost 0 bases and J 3 bases, leaving 11 bases between the germline ends. The CDR3 DNA follows: TGTGCCAGCAGTTACTCGGCCGGGACTGAAGAGACCCAGTACTTC. Its translation: CASSYSAGTEETQYF.

The V gene is TRBV19, the J gene TRBJ2-5; D gene unclear. CDR3 length equals 14 residues. V was cut by 5 bases and J by 1 base, with 11 bases left in between. Germline CDR1 reads LNHDA; CDR2 reads SQIVND (reference sequence). CDR3 sequence: CASSPRRSQETQYF. The CDR3 nucleotides are TGTGCCAGTAGTCCCCGACGGAGCCAAGAGACCCAGTACTTC.

The rearrangement joins TRBV2 to TRBJ2-5; a possible D gene is TRBD2 (5 bases). CDR3 length equals 14 residues. Germline CDR1 and CDR2: SNHLY and FYNNEI. V lost 6 bases to trimming and J lost 7 bases, with 18 bases between them. Written as DNA, the CDR3 is TGTGCCAGCAGCCTCGCTGTCAGCGGTTGGACCCAGTACTTC. Protein product: CASSLAVSGWTQYF.

The V call is TRBV5-4, the J call TRBJ2-1, with D tentatively TRBD2 (6 bases). The CDR3 sequence is 16 residues long. Trimming left V 0 bases short and J 9 bases short, with 19 bases between. The germline V gene encodes CDR1 SGHNT and CDR2 YYREEE (reference sequence). The CDR3 loop is CASSLAGRRMGGEQFF. The CDR3 DNA reads TGTGCCAGCAGCTTGGCGGGGAGACGAATGGGAGGTGAGCAGTTCTTC.

The chain combines TRBV5-4 with TRBJ2-2, with D hard to call. The CDR3 is 12 residues long. Looked up from germline, CDR1 is SGHNT and CDR2 is YYREEE (reference sequence). V lost 2 bases and J lost 4, with 3 bases in between. The CDR3 coding sequence is TGTGCCAGCAGCTTCTCCACCGGGGAGCTGTTTTTT. Translated: CASSFSTGELFF.

The chain has TRBV29-1 and TRBJ1-3; no reliable D call. The CDR3 length is 11 residues. Trimming took 5 bases from V and 4 from J, leaving 6 bases between them. Per germline, CDR1 SQVTM and CDR2 ANQGSEA. As DNA, the CDR3 is TGCAGCGTTCGAGGGGGAAACACCATATATTTT. Its translation is CSVRGGNTIYF.

The rearrangement links TRBV6-1 to TRBJ1-1; the D is unclear. CDR1 and CDR2 (germline): MNHNS, SASEGT. This CDR3 has 14 amino acids. Trimming left V 7 bases short and J 7 bases short, with 19 bases between. This CDR3 reads CASTSTMAGFEAFF. In DNA form, the CDR3 reads TGTGCCAGCACTTCAACCATGGCGGGGTTTGAAGCTTTCTTT.

This clone occurred a few times. The gene calls are TRBV29-1 and TRBJ2-5, with TRBD1 identical over 8 bases. Looked up from germline, CDR1 is SQVTM and CDR2 is ANQGSEA. The CDR3 has 12 amino acids. V trimming: 8 bases; J trimming: 9 bases; junction bases outside the gene matches: 11. The CDR3 sequence: CSFHGYRGAQYF. The CDR3 region has the DNA TGCAGCTTCCACGGCTACAGGGGGGCCCAGTACTTC.

This clone was counted only a few times. The genes are TRBV6-1 and TRBJ1-3, with TRBD1 matching 7 bases. From germline, CDR1 is MNHNS and CDR2 SASEGT. The CDR3 runs to 15 residues. The V gene end was trimmed by 4 bases and the J gene end by 8 bases; junction bases not matched to a gene: 11. CDR3 DNA sequence: TGTGCCAGCAGTGCTCCGTCAGGGGGTTTTGACACCATATATTTT. It yields the protein CASSAPSGGFDTIYF.

This clone appeared once. The chain is built from TRBV15 and TRBJ2-7; D might be TRBD2 (6 bases). Trimming removed 2 bases from V and 4 bases from J, with 12 bases in between. The CDR3 sequence is 14 residues long. Germline V CDR1 and CDR2: LNHNV, YYDKDF (reference sequence). The CDR3 reads CATSRNLGGYEQYF. CDR3 sequence (DNA): TGTGCCACCAGCAGAAACCTCGGGGGTTACGAGCAGTACTTC.

The chain employs TRBV6-1 and TRBJ2-1, with D perhaps matching TRBD2 (5 bases). Germline CDR1 reads MNHNS; CDR2 reads SASEGT. The CDR3 has 15 amino acids. V lost 4 bases, J lost 4 bases, and 14 bases lay in between. The CDR3 DNA follows: TGTGCCAGCAGTGTGCAGGACTGGAGGTACAATGAGCAGTTCTTC. It specifies CASSVQDWRYNEQFF.

In its sample, this clone was seen a few times. The rearrangement uses TRBV6-4 and TRBJ1-1, with TRBD1 identical over 8 bases. V shed 2 bases and J 3 bases; nucleotides not matched to a gene: 5. The length of the CDR3 is 15 residues. CDR1 MRHNA and CDR2 SNTAGT come from the germline V gene. The CDR3 sequence: CASSDGDRGHTEAFF. The CDR3 DNA sequence: TGTGCCAGCAGTGACGGAGACAGGGGTCACACTGAAGCTTTCTTT.

The rearrangement links TRBV2 to TRBJ1-5; 9 bases align to TRBD1. With 6 bases clipped from V and 4 bases from J, the junction kept 7 bases outside the gene matches. The CDR3 has 15 residues. The germline gives CDR1 SNHLY, CDR2 FYNNEI. The CDR3 sequence is CASSGGTGNNQPQHF. The CDR3, as DNA: TGTGCCAGCAGCGGAGGGACAGGGAATAATCAGCCCCAGCATTTT.

About this clone itself: The sample holds other DNA sequences that translate to the same CDR3. The chain employs TRBV9 and TRBJ1-2, with 7 bases fitting TRBD1. Germline V gene data show CDR1 as SGDLS and CDR2 as YYNGEE. V lost 4 bases and J lost 3; bases outside the gene matches: 3. The CDR3 extends over 13 amino acids. The CDR3 region has the DNA TGTGCCAGCAGCCCCAGGGGGGACTATGGCTACACCTTC. It specifies CASSPRGDYGYTF.

The V gene is TRBV11-2, the J gene TRBJ1-5, with D possibly TRBD1 on 5 matching bases. Trimming pared 1 base from V and 5 bases from J, leaving 9 bases between. The CDR3 contains 14 residues. Germline V gene data show CDR1 as SGHAT and CDR2 as FQNNGV. The CDR3 nucleotides read TGTGCCAGCAGCTTAGTTCAGGGCCATCAGCCCCAGCATTTT. This translates into CASSLVQGHQPQHF.

The V call is TRBV16, the J call TRBJ2-7; D gene unclear. CDR1 and CDR2 from the germline V gene are KGHSY and FQNENV. V was pared by 4 bases and J by 6 bases, with 13 bases between. CDR3 length equals 13 residues. The CDR3 loop reads CASSPHSGLEQYF. The CDR3 bases are TGTGCCAGCAGCCCCCATTCAGGTCTCGAGCAGTACTTC.

The gene calls are TRBV6-5 and TRBJ2-5; D gene ambiguous. CDR3 size: 13 residues. CDR1 and CDR2 (germline): MNHEY, SVGAGI. Trimming pared 2 bases from V and 2 bases from J, leaving 6 bases between. The DNA for the CDR3 is TGTGCCAGCAGTTACGTTAGACAAGAGACCCAGTACTTC. This encodes CASSYVRQETQYF.

This clone was seen more than once but under ten times. The chain joins TRBV28 to TRBJ2-2; D remains unclear. V was clipped by 4 bases and J by 6 bases, with 15 bases between them. The CDR3 is 15 amino acids. Germline assignment: CDR1 MDHEN and CDR2 SYDVKM. As DNA, the CDR3 is TGTGCCAGCAGTTCCAGGATCGAGTTGTCCGGGGAGCTGTTTTTT. It specifies CASSSRIELSGELFF.